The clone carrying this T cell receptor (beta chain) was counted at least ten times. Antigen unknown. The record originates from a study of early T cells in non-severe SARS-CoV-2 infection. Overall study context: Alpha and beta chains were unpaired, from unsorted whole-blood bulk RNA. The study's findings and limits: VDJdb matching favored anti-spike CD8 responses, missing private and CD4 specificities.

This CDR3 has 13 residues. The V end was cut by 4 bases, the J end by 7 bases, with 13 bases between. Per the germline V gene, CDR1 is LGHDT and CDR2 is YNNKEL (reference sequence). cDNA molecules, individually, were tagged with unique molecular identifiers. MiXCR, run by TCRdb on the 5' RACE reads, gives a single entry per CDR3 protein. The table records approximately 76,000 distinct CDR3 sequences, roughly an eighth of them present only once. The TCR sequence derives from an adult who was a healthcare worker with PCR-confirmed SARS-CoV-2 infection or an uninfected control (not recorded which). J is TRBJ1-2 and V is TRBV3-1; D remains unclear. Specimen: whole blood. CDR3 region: CASSPGLASGYTF. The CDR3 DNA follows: TGTGCCAGCAGCCCAGGACTCGCTAGTGGCTACACCTTC.